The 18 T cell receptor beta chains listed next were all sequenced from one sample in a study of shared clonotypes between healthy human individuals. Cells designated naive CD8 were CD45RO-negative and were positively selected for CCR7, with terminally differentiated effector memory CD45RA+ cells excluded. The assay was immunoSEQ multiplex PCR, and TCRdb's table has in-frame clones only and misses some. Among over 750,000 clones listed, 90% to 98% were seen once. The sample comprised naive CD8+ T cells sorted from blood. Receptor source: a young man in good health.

In DNA, the CDR3 is TGTGCCAGCAGTTACTCGACCCTCCGTGAGCAGTACTTC. This encodes CASSYSTLREQYF. The V gene is TRBV6-5, the J gene TRBJ2-7; D is ambiguous. The CDR3 covers 13 residues. The V gene lost 0 bases and the J gene lost 7 bases, with 10 bases spanning the gap. The V gene's germline CDR1 is MNHEY and CDR2 SVGAGI.

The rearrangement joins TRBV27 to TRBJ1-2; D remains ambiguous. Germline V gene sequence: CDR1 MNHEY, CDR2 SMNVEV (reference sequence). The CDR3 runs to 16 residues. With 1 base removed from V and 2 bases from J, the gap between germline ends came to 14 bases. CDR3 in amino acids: CASSLLWNTYNYGYTF. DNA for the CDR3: TGTGCCAGCAGTTTATTATGGAACACCTACAACTATGGCTACACCTTC.

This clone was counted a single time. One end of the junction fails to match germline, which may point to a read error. CDR3 sequence (DNA): TGTGCCAGCAGTGACAGGGCCCACTTC. Translating it yields CASSDRAHF. The rearrangement links TRBV25-1 to TRBJ1-2; D is possibly TRBD1 (5 bases). The CDR3 extends over 9 amino acids. The germline gives CDR1 MGHDK, CDR2 SYGVNS.

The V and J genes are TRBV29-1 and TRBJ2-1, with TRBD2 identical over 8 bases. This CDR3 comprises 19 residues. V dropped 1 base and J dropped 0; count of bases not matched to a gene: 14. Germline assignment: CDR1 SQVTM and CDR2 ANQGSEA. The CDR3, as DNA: TGCAGCGTTGAAGGTCCTTTAGTCCTAGCGGGCCCCTCCTACAATGAGCAGTTCTTC. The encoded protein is CSVEGPLVLAGPSYNEQFF.

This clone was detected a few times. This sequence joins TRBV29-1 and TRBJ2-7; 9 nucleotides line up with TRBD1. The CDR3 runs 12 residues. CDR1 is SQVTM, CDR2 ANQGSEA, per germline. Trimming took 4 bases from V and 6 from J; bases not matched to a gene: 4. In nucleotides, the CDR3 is TGCAGCGTTGGGGGGACAGGGACCGAGCAGTACTTC. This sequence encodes CSVGGTGTEQYF.

The CDR3 loop reads CASRAGGGNNEQFF. The CDR3 nucleotides are TGCGCCAGCAGGGCGGGAGGGGGCAACAATGAGCAGTTCTTC. The chain joins TRBV10-1 to TRBJ2-1, with 9 bases fitting TRBD2. With V trimmed by 6 bases and J by 5 bases, 5 bases remained unmatched. The CDR3 extends over 14 amino acids. The germline gives CDR1 WNHNN, CDR2 SYGVQD (reference sequence).

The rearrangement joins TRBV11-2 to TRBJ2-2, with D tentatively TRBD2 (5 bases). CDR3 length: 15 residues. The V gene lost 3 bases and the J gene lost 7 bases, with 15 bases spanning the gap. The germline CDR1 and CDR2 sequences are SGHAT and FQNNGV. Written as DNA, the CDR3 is TGTGCCAGCAGCTTTCGGGAAACGGAGGACGGGGAGCTGTTTTTT. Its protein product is CASSFRETEDGELFF.

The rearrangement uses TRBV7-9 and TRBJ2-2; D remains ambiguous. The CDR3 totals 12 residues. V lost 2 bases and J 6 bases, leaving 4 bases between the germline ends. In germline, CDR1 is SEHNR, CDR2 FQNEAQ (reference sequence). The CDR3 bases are TGTGCCAGCAGCTTAATATCCGGGGAGCTGTTTTTT. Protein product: CASSLISGELFF.

CDR3 sequence: CASSQDQQHYEQYF. The DNA for the CDR3 is TGCGCCAGCAGCCAAGATCAACAACACTACGAGCAGTACTTC. The chain carries TRBV4-3 and TRBJ2-7; no reliable D call. Germline CDR1 LGHNA, CDR2 YSLEER. Trimming stripped 0 bases from V and 3 bases from J, with 9 bases between. This CDR3 is 14 amino acids long.

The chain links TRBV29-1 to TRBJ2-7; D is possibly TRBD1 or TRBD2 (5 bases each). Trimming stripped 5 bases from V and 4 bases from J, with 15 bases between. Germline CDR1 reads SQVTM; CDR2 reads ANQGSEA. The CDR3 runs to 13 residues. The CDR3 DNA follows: TGCAGCGTTAGGTGGGACCTGGGTTACGAGCAGTACTTC. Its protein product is CSVRWDLGYEQYF.

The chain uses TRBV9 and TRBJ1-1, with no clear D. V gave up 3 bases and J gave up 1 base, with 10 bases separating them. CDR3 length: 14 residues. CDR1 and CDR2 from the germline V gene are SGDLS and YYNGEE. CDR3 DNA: TGTGCCAGCAGCGCATGGACGGAGAACACTGAAGCTTTCTTT. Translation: CASSAWTENTEAFF. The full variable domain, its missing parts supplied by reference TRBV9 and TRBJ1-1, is DSGVTQTPKHLITATGQRVTLRCSPRSGDLSVYWYQQSLDQGLQFLIQYYNGEERAKGNILERFSAQQFPDLHSELNLSSLELGDSALYFCASSAWTENTEAFFGQGTRLTVV.

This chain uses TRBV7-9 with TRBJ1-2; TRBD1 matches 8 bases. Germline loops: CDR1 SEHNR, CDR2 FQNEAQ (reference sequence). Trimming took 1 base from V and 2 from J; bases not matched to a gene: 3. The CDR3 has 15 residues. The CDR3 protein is CASSLDDRGNYGYTF. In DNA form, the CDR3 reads TGTGCCAGCAGCTTAGATGACAGGGGAAACTATGGCTACACCTTC. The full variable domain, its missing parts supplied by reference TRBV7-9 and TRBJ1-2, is DTGVSQNPRHKITKRGQNVTFRCDPISEHNRLYWYRQTLGQGPEFLTYFQNEAQLEKSRLLSDRFSAERPKGSFSTLEIQRTEQGDSAMYLCASSLDDRGNYGYTFGSGTRLTVV.

In nucleotides, the CDR3 is TGTGCCAGCAGTTCTCTAGCGGGAGGGGGGAGCTCCTACAATGAGCAGTTCTTC. It translates to CASSSLAGGGSSYNEQFF. V is TRBV27 and J is TRBJ2-1; 12 bases line up with TRBD2. This CDR3 contains 18 residues. The ends lost 4 bases at V and 0 bases at J; junction bases unmatched: 7. Germline loops: CDR1 MNHEY, CDR2 SMNVEV (reference sequence).

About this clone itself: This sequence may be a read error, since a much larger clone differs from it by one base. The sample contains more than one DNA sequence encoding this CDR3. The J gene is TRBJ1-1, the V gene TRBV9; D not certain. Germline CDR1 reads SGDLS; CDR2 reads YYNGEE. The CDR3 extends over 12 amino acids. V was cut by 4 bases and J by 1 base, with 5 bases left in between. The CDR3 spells CASSLGNTEAFF. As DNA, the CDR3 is TGTGCCAGCAGCCTAGGGAACACTGAAGCTTTCTTT.

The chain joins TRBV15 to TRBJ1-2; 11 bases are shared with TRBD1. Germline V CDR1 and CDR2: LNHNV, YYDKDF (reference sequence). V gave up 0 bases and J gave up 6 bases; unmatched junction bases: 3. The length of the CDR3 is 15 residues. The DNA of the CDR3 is TGTGCCACCAGCAGAGATCGGACAGGGGGCAATGGCTACACCTTC. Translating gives CATSRDRTGGNGYTF.

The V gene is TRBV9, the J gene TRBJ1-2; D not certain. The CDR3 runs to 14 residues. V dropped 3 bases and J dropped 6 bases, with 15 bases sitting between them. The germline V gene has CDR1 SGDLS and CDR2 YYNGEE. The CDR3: CASSGALIGNGYTF. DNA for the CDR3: TGTGCCAGCAGCGGGGCGCTAATAGGGAATGGCTACACCTTC. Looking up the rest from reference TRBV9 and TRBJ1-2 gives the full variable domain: DSGVTQTPKHLITATGQRVTLRCSPRSGDLSVYWYQQSLDQGLQFLIQYYNGEERAKGNILERFSAQQFPDLHSELNLSSLELGDSALYFCASSGALIGNGYTFGSGTRLTVV.

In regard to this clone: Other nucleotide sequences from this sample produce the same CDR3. The CDR3 is CASSSRGSTDTQYF. CDR3 in DNA: TGTGCCAGCAGTTCGCGGGGTAGCACAGATACGCAGTATTTT. The chain combines TRBV6-5 with TRBJ2-3, with a weak D call TRBD2 (6 bases). Trimming stripped 4 bases from V and 0 bases from J, with 8 bases between. CDR3 length: 14 residues. The germline CDR1 and CDR2 sequences are MNHEY and SVGAGI.

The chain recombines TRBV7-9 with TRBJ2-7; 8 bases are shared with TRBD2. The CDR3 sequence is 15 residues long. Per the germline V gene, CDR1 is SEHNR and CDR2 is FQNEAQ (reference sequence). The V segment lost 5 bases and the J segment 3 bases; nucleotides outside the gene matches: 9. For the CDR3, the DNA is TGTGCCAGCAGCCTCCGGGAGGGGGTGATCTACGAGCAGTACTTC. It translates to CASSLREGVIYEQYF.